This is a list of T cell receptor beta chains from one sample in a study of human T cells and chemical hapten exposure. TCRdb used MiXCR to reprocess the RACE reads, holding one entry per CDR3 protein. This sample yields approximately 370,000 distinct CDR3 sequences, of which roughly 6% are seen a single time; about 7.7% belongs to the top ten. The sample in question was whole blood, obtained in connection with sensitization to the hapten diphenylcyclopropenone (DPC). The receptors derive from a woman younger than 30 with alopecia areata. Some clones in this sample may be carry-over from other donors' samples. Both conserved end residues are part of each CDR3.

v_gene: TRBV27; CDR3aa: CASSLGGQGSQETQYF
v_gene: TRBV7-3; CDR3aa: CASSLQGGDSPLHF
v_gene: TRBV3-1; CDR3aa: CASSQETRTSGGDEQFF
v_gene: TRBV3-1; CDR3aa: CASSQGDSSYNEQFF
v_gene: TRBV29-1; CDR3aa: CSVPTSPGLAGQNTQCF
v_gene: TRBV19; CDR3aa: CASKILWGELSNQPQHF
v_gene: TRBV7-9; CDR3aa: CASRDSSAYREAFF
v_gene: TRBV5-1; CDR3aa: CASSSGERVSPLHF
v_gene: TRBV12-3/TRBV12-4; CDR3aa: CASSFGLSDEQYF
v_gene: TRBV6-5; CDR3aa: CASSRNRVRAFF
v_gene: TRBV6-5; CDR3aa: CASSRRQVYEKLFF
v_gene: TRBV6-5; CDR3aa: CASSYFPRQHRGNIHTEAFF
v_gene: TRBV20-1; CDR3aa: CSALGGQGASRGTEAFF
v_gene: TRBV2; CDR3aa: CASILRTGKEAFF
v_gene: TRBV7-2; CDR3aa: CASSPWGAGANEQFF
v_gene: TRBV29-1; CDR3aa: CSVDFGQAYNEQFF
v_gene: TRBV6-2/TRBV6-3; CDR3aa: CASSYTVSTSTDTQYF
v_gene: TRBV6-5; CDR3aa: CASSYLSGGRPGELFF
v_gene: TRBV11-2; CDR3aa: CASSILTDTQYF
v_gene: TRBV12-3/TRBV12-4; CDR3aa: CASSRQGLTQYF
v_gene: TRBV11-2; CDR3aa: CASSPQWQANTIYF
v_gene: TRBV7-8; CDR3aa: CASSLMGSGSYNEQFF
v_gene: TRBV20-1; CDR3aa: CSAGTGGNYGYTF
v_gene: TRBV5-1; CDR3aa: CASSFGRVLSEQYF
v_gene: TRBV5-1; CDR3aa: CASSLGGSTNEKLFF
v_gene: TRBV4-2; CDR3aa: CASSQDQGGADTQYF
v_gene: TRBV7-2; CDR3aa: CASSSRSTEETQYF
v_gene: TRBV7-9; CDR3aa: CASSPVNYGYTF
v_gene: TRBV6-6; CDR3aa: CASSYNSATSTDTQYF
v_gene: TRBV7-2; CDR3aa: CASSWRGARAKNIQYF
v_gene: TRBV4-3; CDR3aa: CASSQELGLLGEQYF